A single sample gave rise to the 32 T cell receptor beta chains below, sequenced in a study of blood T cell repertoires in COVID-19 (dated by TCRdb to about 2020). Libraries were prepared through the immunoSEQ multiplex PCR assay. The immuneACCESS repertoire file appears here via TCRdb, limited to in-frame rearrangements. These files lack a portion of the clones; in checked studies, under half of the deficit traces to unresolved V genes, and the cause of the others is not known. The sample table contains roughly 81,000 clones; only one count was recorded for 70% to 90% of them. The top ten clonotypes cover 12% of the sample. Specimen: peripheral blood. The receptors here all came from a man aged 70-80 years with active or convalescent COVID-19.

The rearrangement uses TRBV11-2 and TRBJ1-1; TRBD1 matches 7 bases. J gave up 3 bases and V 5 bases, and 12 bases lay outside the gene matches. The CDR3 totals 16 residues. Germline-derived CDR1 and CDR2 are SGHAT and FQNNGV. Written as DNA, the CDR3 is TGTGCCAGCAGCCCATACACAGGGGTTGCGGACACTGAAGCTTTCTTT. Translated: CASSPYTGVADTEAFF. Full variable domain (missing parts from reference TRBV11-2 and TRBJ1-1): EAGVAQSPRYKIIEKRQSVAFWCNPISGHATLYWYQQILGQGPKLLIQFQNNGVVDDSQLPKDRFSAERLKGVDSTLKIQPAKLEDSAVYLCASSPYTGVADTEAFFGQGTRLTVV.

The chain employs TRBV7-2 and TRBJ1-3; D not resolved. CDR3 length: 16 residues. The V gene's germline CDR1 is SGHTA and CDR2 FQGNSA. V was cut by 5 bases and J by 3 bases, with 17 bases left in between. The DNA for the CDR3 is TGTGCCAGCAGCGAATCCAGGCTTCGGGGTGGAAACACCATATATTTT. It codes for CASSESRLRGGNTIYF.

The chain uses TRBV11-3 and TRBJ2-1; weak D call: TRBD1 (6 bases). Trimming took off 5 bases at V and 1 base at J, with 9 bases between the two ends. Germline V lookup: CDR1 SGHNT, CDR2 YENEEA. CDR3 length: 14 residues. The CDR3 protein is CASSVQGSYNEQFF. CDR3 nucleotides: TGTGCCAGCAGCGTACAGGGTTCCTACAATGAGCAGTTCTTC.

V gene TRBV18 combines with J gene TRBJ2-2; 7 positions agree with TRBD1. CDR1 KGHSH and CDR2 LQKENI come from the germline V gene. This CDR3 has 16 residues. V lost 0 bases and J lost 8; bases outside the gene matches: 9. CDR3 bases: TGTGCCAGCTCACCACCGAGGGGGACAGCGATTGGGGAGCTGTTTTTT. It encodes CASSPPRGTAIGELFF.

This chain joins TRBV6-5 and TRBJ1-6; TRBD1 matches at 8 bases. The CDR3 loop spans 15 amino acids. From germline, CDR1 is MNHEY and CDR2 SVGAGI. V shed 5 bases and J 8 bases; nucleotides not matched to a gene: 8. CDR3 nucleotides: TGTGCCAGCAGTCACGGACAGGGTAGGTATTCACCCCTCCACTTT. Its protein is CASSHGQGRYSPLHF.

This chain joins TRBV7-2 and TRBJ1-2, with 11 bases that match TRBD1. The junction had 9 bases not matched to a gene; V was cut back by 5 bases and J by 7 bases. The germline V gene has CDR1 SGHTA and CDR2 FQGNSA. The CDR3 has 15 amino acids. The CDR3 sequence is CASSGTGTGGRGYTF. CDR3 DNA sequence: TGTGCCAGCAGCGGAACCGGGACAGGGGGTCGTGGCTACACCTTC.

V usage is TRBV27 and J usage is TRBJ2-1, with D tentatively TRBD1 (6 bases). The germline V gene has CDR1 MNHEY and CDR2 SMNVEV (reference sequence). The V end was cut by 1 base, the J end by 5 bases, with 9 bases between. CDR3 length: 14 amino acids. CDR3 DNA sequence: TGTGCCAGCAGTTTATGGGGGCACCACAATGAGCAGTTCTTC. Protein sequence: CASSLWGHHNEQFF.

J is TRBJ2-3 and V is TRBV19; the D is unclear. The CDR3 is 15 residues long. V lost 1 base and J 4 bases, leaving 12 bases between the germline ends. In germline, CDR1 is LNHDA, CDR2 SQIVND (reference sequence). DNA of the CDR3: TGTGCCAGTAGTATAGCCCGAGGCCCGGCAGATACGCAGTATTTT. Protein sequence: CASSIARGPADTQYF.

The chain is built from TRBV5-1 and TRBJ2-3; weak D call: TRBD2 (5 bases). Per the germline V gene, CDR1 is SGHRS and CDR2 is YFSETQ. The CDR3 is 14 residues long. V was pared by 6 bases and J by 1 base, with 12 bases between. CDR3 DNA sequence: TGCGCCAGCACCCGCGAGGGCGGCACAGATACGCAGTATTTT. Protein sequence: CASTREGGTDTQYF.

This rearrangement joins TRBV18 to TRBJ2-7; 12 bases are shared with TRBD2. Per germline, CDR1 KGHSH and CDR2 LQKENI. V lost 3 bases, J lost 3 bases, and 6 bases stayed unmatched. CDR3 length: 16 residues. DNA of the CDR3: TGTGCCAGCTCACCGGGACTAGCGGGTCTAAGCTACGAGCAGTACTTC. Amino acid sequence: CASSPGLAGLSYEQYF.

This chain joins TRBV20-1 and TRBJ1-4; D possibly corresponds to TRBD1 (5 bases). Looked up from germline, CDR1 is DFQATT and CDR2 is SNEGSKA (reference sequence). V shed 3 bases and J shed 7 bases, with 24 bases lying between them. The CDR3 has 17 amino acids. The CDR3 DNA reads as TGCAGTGCTAGTAACGGGTACCGAAGGGGCAAGTTTGAAAAACTGTTTTTT. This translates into CSASNGYRRGKFEKLFF.

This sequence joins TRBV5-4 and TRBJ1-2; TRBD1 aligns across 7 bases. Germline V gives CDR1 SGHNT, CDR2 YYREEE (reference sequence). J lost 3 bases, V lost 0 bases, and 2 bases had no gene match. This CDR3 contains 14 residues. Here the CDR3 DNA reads TGTGCCAGCAGCTTGGACAGGGGTGACTATGGCTACACCTTC. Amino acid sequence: CASSLDRGDYGYTF.

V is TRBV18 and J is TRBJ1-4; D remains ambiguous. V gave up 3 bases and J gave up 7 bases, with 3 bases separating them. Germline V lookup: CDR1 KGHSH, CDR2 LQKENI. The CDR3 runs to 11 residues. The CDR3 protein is CASSPREKLFF. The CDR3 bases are TGTGCCAGCTCACCCCGTGAAAAACTGTTTTTT.

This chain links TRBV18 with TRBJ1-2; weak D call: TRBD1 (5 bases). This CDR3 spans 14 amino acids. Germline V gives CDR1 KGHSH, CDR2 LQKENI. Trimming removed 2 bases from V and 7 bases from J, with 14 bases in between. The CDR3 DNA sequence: TGTGCCAGCTCACCAGTTCTAGGGGATAGTGGCTACACCTTC. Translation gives CASSPVLGDSGYTF.

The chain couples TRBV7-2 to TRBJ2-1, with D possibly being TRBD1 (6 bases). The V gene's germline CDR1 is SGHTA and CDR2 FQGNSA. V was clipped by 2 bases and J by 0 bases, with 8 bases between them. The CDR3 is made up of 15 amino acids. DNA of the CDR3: TGTGCCAGCAGCTTAACGACAGGCTCCTACAATGAGCAGTTCTTC. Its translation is CASSLTTGSYNEQFF.

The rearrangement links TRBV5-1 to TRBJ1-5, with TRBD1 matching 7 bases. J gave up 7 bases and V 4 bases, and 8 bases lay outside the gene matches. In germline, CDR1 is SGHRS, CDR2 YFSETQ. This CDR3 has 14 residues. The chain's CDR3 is CASSQTGLEQPQHF. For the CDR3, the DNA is TGCGCCAGCAGCCAGACAGGGCTAGAGCAGCCCCAGCATTTT.

CDR3 DNA: TGCGCCAGCAGCCAAGATCTCCCAGGGTTTAACTATGGCTACACCTTC. As protein: CASSQDLPGFNYGYTF. The rearrangement links TRBV4-3 to TRBJ1-2, with D tentatively TRBD1 (5 bases). Trimming took 0 bases from V and 1 from J, leaving 12 bases between them. This CDR3 region has 16 residues. From germline, CDR1 is LGHNA and CDR2 YSLEER.

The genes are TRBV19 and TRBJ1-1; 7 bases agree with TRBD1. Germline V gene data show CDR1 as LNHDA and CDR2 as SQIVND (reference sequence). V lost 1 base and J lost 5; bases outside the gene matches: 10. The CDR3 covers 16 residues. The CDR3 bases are TGTGCCAGTAGTATAGGCTGGCCGGCAGGGGGAACTGAAGCTTTCTTT. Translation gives CASSIGWPAGGTEAFF.

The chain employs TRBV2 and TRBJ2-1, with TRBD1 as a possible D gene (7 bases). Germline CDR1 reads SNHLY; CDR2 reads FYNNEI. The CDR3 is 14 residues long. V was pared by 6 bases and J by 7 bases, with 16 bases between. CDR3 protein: CASSLAPGGNEQFF. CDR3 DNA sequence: TGTGCCAGCAGCCTAGCCCCAGGGGGGAATGAGCAGTTCTTC.

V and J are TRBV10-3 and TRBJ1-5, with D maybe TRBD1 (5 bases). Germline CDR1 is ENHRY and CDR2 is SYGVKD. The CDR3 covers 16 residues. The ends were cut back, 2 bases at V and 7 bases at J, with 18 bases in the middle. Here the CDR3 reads CAISEGSGGFRQPQHF. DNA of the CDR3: TGTGCCATCAGTGAGGGGTCGGGGGGATTCAGACAGCCCCAGCATTTT.

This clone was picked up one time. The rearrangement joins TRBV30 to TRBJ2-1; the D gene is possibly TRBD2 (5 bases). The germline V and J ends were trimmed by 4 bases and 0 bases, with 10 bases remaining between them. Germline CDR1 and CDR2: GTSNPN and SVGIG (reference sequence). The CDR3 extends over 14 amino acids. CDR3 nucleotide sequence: TGTGCCTGGACTCCGGGGAGCTCCTACAATGAGCAGTTCTTC. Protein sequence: CAWTPGSSYNEQFF.

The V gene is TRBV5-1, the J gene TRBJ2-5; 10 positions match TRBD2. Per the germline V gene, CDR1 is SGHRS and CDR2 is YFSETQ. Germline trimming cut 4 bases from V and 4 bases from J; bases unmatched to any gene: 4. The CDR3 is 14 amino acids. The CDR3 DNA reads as TGCGCCAGCAGCCCCCGACTAGCGGGAGAGACCCAGTACTTC. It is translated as CASSPRLAGETQYF.

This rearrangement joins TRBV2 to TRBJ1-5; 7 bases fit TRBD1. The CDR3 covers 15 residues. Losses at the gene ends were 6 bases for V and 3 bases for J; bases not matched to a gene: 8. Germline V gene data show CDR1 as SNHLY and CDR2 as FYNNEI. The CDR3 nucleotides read TGTGCCAGCAGCCGACAGGGAAGGGACAATCAGCCCCAGCATTTT. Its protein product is CASSRQGRDNQPQHF.

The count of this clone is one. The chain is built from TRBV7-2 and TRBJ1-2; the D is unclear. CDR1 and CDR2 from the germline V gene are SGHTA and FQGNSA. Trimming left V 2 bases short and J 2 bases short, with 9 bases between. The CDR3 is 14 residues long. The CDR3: CASSLWASNYGYTF. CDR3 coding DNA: TGTGCCAGCAGCTTATGGGCATCCAACTATGGCTACACCTTC.

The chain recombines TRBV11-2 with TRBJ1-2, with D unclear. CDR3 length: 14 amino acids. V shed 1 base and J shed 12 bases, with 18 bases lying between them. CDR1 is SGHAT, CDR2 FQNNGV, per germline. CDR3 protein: CASSLGEGKGKNTF. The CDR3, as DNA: TGTGCCAGCAGCTTAGGGGAGGGTAAAGGAAAGAACACCTTC.

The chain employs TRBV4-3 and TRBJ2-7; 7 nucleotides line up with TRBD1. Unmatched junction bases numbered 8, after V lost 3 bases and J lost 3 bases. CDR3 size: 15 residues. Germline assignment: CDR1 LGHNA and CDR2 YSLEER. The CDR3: CASSHTWDSYYEQYF. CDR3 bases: TGCGCCAGCAGCCATACCTGGGACAGTTACTACGAGCAGTACTTC.

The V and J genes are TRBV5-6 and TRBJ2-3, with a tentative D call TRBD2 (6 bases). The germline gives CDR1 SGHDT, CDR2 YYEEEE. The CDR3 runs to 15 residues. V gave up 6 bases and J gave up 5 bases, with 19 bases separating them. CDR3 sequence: CASIDRVVGGDTQYF. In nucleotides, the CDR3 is TGTGCCAGCATCGATCGCGTGGTGGGAGGAGATACGCAGTATTTT.

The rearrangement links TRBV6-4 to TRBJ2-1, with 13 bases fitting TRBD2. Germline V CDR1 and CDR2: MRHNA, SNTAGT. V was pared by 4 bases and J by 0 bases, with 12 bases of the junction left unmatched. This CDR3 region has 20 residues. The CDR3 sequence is CASSARGLAGAMSSYNEQFF. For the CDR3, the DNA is TGTGCCAGCAGTGCCCGAGGACTAGCGGGGGCCATGAGCTCCTACAATGAGCAGTTCTTC.

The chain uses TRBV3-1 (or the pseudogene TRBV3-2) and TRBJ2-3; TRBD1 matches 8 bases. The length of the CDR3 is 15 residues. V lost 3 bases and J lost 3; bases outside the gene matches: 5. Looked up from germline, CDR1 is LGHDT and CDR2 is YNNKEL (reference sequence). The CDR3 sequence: CASSHRQGITDTQYF. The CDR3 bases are TGTGCCAGCAGCCACCGACAGGGGATTACAGATACGCAGTATTTT.

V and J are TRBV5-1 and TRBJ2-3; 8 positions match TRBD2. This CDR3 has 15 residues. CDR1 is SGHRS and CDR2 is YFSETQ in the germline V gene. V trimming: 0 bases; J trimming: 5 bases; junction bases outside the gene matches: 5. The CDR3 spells CASSLAGLVLDTQYF. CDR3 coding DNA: TGCGCCAGCAGCTTGGCGGGACTAGTTTTAGATACGCAGTATTTT.

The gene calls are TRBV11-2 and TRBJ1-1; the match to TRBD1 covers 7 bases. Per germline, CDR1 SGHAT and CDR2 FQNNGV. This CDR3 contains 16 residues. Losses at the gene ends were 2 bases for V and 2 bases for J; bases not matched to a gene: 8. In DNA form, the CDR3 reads TGTGCCAGCAGCTTACTAAACAGGGGTCAAAACACTGAAGCTTTCTTT. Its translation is CASSLLNRGQNTEAFF.

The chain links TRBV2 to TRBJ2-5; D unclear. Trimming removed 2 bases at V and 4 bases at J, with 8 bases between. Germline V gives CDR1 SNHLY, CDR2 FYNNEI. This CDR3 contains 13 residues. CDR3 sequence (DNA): TGTGCCAGCAGTGAAAGGTCGGGAGAGACCCAGTACTTC. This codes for CASSERSGETQYF.